Shown below are 19 T cell receptor beta chains from a single sample sequenced in a study of T cells after yellow fever vaccination. TCRdb passed the 5' RACE reads through MiXCR, listing each CDR3 protein once. The data show approximately 170,000 distinct CDR3 sequences, with 11% seen just once and around 34% held by the top ten. The source was CD8+ T cells sorted from PBMCs, collected 15 days after the yellow fever booster vaccination. These receptor sequences come from a man aged 18 to 29 who received the YFV17D yellow fever vaccine.

The chain uses TRBV7-8 and TRBJ1-5, with D possibly matching TRBD1 (6 bases). In germline, CDR1 is SGHVS, CDR2 FQNEAQ. Trimming removed 7 bases at V and 1 base at J, with 11 bases between. The CDR3 covers 14 residues. CDR3 DNA: TGTGCCAGCACCAGTGGGGGCAGCAATCAGCCCCAGCATTTT. As protein: CASTSGGSNQPQHF.

DNA for the CDR3: TGCAGCGTTCAATGGAGGGATCAAAACATTCAGTACTTC. Encoded protein: CSVQWRDQNIQYF. The chain uses TRBV29-1 and TRBJ2-4, with D maybe TRBD2 (6 bases). The CDR3 has 13 residues. In germline, CDR1 is SQVTM, CDR2 ANQGSEA. V was cut by 5 bases and J by 5 bases, with 13 bases left in between. Filled out from reference TRBV29-1 and TRBJ2-4, the complete variable domain reads SAVISQKPSRDICQRGTSLTIQCQVDSQVTMMFWYRQQPGQSLTLIATANQGSEATYESGFVIDKFPISRPNLTFSTLTVSNMSPEDSSIYLCSVQWRDQNIQYFGAGTRLSVL.

In its sample, this clonotype was seen many times. The chain uses TRBV7-9 and TRBJ2-1; 8 nucleotides match TRBD2. J gave up 7 bases and V 1 base, and 3 bases lay outside the gene matches. CDR1 and CDR2 from the germline V gene are SEHNR and FQNEAQ (reference sequence). CDR3 length: 14 residues. CDR3 sequence: CASSLDPGGNEQFF. The DNA for the CDR3 is TGTGCCAGCAGCTTAGACCCGGGGGGGAATGAGCAGTTCTTC.

The rearrangement uses TRBV12-3 or TRBV12-4 and TRBJ1-5, with D maybe TRBD1 (6 bases). Trimming removed 5 bases from V and 4 bases from J, with 21 bases in between. The CDR3 contains 17 residues. CDR3 DNA sequence: TGTGCCAGCAGTCCCCCGGGGGCGGGGGCCTTAAATCAGCCCCAGCATTTT. Protein sequence: CASSPPGAGALNQPQHF.

The V gene is TRBV2, the J gene TRBJ1-5, with 9 bases lining up with TRBD1. V shed 6 bases, J shed 10 bases, and the junction held 10 bases outside the gene matches. CDR3 length: 14 residues. CDR1 and CDR2 (germline): SNHLY, FYNNEI. CDR3 coding DNA: TGTGCCAGCAGCACCGGGACAGGGCTTTCTCCCCAGCATTTT. Amino acid sequence: CASSTGTGLSPQHF.

The chain carries TRBV9 and TRBJ2-3; 7 bases are shared with TRBD1. The CDR3 is made up of 13 amino acids. The J segment lost 5 bases and the V segment lost 3 bases, leaving 3 bases of the junction unmatched. The germline V gene encodes CDR1 SGDLS and CDR2 YYNGEE. CDR3 in DNA: TGTGCCAGCAGCGAAACAGGGGTAGATACGCAGTATTTT. It is translated as CASSETGVDTQYF.

This clonotype occurred a few times. The genes are TRBV2 and TRBJ1-2; D is unclear. Germline-derived CDR1 and CDR2 are SNHLY and FYNNEI. Trimming stripped 4 bases from V and 3 bases from J, with 18 bases between. This CDR3 is 16 amino acids long. The CDR3 region has the DNA TGTGCCAGCAGTGCTTCGGGTGGGATTGCGGACTATGGCTACACCTTC. It specifies CASSASGGIADYGYTF.

This clonotype has just a few counts. The chain recombines TRBV7-3 with TRBJ2-3; D uncertain. Germline V CDR1 and CDR2: SGHTA, FQGTGA. Trimming left V 2 bases short and J 0 bases short, with 9 bases between. The CDR3 covers 15 residues. The CDR3 sequence: CASSLDPDSTDTQYF. The CDR3 region has the DNA TGTGCCAGCAGCTTAGATCCAGACAGCACAGATACGCAGTATTTT.

The chain is built from TRBV4-1 and TRBJ1-1; 8 nucleotides agree with TRBD1. Germline CDR1 is MGHRA and CDR2 is YSYEKL. The CDR3 totals 14 residues. J lost 0 bases, V lost 6 bases, and 3 bases had no gene match. Here the CDR3 DNA reads TGCGCCAGCAGGGACAGGGAGATGAACACTGAAGCTTTCTTT. It specifies CASRDREMNTEAFF.

This clonotype was detected a few times. The V call is TRBV6-2 or TRBV6-3, the J call TRBJ2-3, with D hard to call. The CDR3 contains 16 residues. Germline V gives CDR1 MNHEY, CDR2 SVGEGT. V lost 1 base and J 3 bases, leaving 14 bases between the germline ends. The CDR3 sequence: CASSYWAGVRTDTQYF. CDR3 bases: TGTGCCAGCAGTTACTGGGCCGGCGTTCGTACAGATACGCAGTATTTT.

J is TRBJ2-3 and V is TRBV6-1; D is tentatively TRBD1 or TRBD2 (5 bases each). The CDR3 spans 13 residues. V lost 8 bases, J lost 4 bases, and 13 bases lay in between. The V gene's germline CDR1 is MNHNS and CDR2 SASEGT. The chain's CDR3 is CASGGTVPDTQYF. In nucleotides, the CDR3 is TGTGCCAGCGGGGGAACCGTTCCAGATACGCAGTATTTT.

This clonotype was seen only once. The rearrangement joins TRBV4-1 to TRBJ1-2; D is unresolved. CDR1 is MGHRA, CDR2 YSYEKL, per germline. This CDR3 spans 17 amino acids. The V end lost 0 bases, the J end lost 8 bases, and 22 bases lay between the germline ends. This CDR3 is CASSQDIAPGSYMGYTF. The CDR3 DNA reads as TGCGCCAGCAGCCAAGATATTGCGCCGGGCTCGTATATGGGCTACACCTTC.

At least ten counts were recorded for this clonotype. The chain employs TRBV15 and TRBJ2-7, with D tentatively TRBD1 (6 bases). V lost 0 bases and J lost 5, with 14 bases in between. Germline-derived CDR1 and CDR2 are LNHNV and YYDKDF (reference sequence). The CDR3 runs 15 residues. Here the CDR3 reads CATSRDKTGINEQYV. CDR3 nucleotide sequence: TGTGCCACCAGCAGAGATAAAACAGGGATTAACGAGCAGTACGTC.

The chain has TRBV6-5 and TRBJ2-2, with D possibly being TRBD1 (6 bases). Trimming stripped 4 bases from V and 0 bases from J, with 12 bases between. CDR3 length equals 16 residues. CDR1 and CDR2 (germline): MNHEY, SVGAGI. CDR3: CASSFKWTANTGELFF. In DNA form, the CDR3 reads TGTGCCAGCAGTTTCAAGTGGACAGCGAACACCGGGGAGCTGTTTTTT.

The V and J genes are TRBV20-1 and TRBJ2-1; D is possibly TRBD1 or TRBD2 (5 bases each). Trimming left V 6 bases short and J 6 bases short, with 21 bases between. CDR1 and CDR2 from the germline V gene are DFQATT and SNEGSKA (reference sequence). The CDR3 has 15 amino acids. In nucleotides, the CDR3 is TGCAGTGCCGGAGATGTGGGGGAACCTACCAATGAGCAGTTCTTC. Translating it yields CSAGDVGEPTNEQFF.

The chain recombines TRBV6-2 or TRBV6-3 with TRBJ2-5; no clear D. V lost 5 bases and J 5 bases, leaving 12 bases between the germline ends. This CDR3 has 13 amino acids. Looked up from germline, CDR1 is MNHEY and CDR2 is SVGEGT. CDR3 amino acids: CASSRPYGETQYF. The CDR3 DNA reads as TGTGCCAGCAGTCGACCCTATGGCGAGACCCAGTACTTC.

This clonotype was seen a handful of times. The chain links TRBV5-4 to TRBJ2-7, with D possibly TRBD1 on 5 matching bases. This CDR3 spans 14 amino acids. The V gene's germline CDR1 is SGHNT and CDR2 YYREEE (reference sequence). Deletions cut 7 bases from V and 4 bases from J, with 18 bases between. In DNA form, the CDR3 reads TGTGCCAGCGGAGACAGTCCATTCCAATACGAGCAGTACGTC. Translated: CASGDSPFQYEQYV.

This clonotype was counted between two and nine times. The chain has TRBV7-9 and TRBJ1-1; D is uncertain. Germline assignment: CDR1 SEHNR and CDR2 FQNEAQ (reference sequence). The CDR3 contains 14 residues. Trimming pared 3 bases from V and 2 bases from J, leaving 10 bases between. The CDR3 loop is CASSLVGPNTEAFF. As DNA, the CDR3 is TGTGCCAGCAGCTTGGTAGGCCCTAACACTGAAGCTTTCTTT.

The rearrangement uses TRBV9 and TRBJ1-2; D is ambiguous. Germline V gene sequence: CDR1 SGDLS, CDR2 YYNGEE. Trimming took off 0 bases at V and 2 bases at J, with 5 bases between the two ends. The CDR3 totals 13 residues. The CDR3: CASSVAQNYGYTF. Written as DNA, the CDR3 is TGTGCCAGCAGCGTAGCTCAGAACTATGGCTACACCTTC.